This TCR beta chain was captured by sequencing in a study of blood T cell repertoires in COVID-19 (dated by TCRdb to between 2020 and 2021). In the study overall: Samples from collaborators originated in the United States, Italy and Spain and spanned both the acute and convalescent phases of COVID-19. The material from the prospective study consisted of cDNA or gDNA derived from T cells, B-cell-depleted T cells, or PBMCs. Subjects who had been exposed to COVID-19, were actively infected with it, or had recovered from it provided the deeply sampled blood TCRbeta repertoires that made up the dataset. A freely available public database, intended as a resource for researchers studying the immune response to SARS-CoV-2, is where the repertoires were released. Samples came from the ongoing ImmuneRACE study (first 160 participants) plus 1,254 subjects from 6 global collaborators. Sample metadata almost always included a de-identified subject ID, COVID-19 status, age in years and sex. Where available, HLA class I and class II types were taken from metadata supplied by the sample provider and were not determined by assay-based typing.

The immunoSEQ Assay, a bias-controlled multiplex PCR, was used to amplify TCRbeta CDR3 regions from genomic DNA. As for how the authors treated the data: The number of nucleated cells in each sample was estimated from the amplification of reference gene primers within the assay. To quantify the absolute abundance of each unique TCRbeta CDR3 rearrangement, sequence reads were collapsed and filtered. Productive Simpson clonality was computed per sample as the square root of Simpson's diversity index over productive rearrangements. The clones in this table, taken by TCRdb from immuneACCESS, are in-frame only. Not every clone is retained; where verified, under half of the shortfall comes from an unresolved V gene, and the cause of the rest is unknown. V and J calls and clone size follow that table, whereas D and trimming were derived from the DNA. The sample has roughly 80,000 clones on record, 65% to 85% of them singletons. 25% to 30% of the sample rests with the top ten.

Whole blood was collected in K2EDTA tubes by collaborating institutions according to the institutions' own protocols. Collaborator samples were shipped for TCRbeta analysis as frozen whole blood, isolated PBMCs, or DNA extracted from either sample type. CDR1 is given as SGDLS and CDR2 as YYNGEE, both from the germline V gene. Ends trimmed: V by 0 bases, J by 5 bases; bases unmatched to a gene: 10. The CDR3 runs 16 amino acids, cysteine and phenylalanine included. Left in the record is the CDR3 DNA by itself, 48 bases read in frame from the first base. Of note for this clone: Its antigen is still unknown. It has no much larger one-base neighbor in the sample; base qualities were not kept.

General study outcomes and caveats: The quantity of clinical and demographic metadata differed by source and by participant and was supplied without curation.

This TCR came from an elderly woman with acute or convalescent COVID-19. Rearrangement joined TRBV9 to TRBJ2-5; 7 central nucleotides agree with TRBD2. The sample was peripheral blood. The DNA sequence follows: TGTGCCAGCAGCGTAGGGGGGACTACCGCGGCGGAGACCCAGTACTTC. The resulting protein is CASSVGGTTAAETQYF.